Each of the 14 T cell receptor beta chains below was sequenced from the same sample in a study of control samples from healthy donors and cancer patients. The protocol was immunoSEQ multiplex PCR, while the TCRdb copy is restricted to in-frame clones and leaves out a portion. The table has roughly 150,000 clones, 92% seen once. Sample: blood. These receptors originate from a woman younger than 45 in good health.

This chain joins TRBV29-1 and TRBJ1-1; TRBD1 is a possible D gene (6 bases). V gave up 7 bases and J gave up 1 base, with 13 bases separating them. Germline CDR1 is SQVTM and CDR2 is ANQGSEA. The CDR3 runs 13 residues. The DNA of the CDR3 is TGCAGCGCTGGAGGACAGAGGAACACTGAAGCTTTCTTT. Translating it yields CSAGGQRNTEAFF.

CDR3 loop: CASSSTPVQGPEAFF. In DNA form, the CDR3 reads TGTGCCAGCAGTTCAACCCCAGTCCAGGGCCCTGAAGCTTTCTTT. The chain carries TRBV28 and TRBJ1-1; a weak D match, TRBD1 (5 bases). This CDR3 has 15 amino acids. The V end was cut by 4 bases, the J end by 6 bases, with 18 bases between. Per the germline V gene, CDR1 is MDHEN and CDR2 is SYDVKM. Full variable domain (rest looked up from reference TRBV28 and TRBJ1-1): DVKVTQSSRYLVKRTGEKVFLECVQDMDHENMFWYRQDPGLGLRLIYFSYDVKMKEKGDIPEGYSVSREKKERFSLILESASTNQTSMYLCASSSTPVQGPEAFFGQGTRLTVV.

The genes are TRBV9 and TRBJ2-5; tentatively, D is TRBD1 (5 bases). Trimming shortened V by 0 bases and J by 3 bases, and 12 bases separated the two germline ends. The CDR3 covers 15 residues. Germline V CDR1 and CDR2: SGDLS, YYNGEE. The CDR3 coding sequence is TGTGCCAGCAGCGTAGACCCTGGGGCGGAAGAGACCCAGTACTTC. Its translation: CASSVDPGAEETQYF.

The sample holds a few counts of this clone. V usage is TRBV12-2 and J usage is TRBJ2-7. TRBV12-2 is a known pseudogene. CDR3 length: 15 residues. This CDR3 is CASHQTGTPYYEQYF. The CDR3, as DNA: TGTGCAAGTCACCAGACGGGGACCCCTTACTACGAGCAGTACTTC.

This clone was observed once. The genes are TRBV15 and TRBJ2-7; D might be TRBD2 (5 bases). Per germline, CDR1 LNHNV and CDR2 YYDKDF (reference sequence). V dropped 5 bases and J dropped 5 bases, with 19 bases sitting between them. The CDR3 is 15 amino acids. The CDR3 DNA follows: TGTGCCACCAGCGCCTCGGACTCCTTTGGCGACGAGCAGTACTTC. It codes for CATSASDSFGDEQYF. The full variable domain, completed using reference TRBV15 and TRBJ2-7, is DAMVIQNPRYQVTQFGKPVTLSCSQTLNHNVMYWYQQKSSQAPKLLFHYYDKDFNNEADTPDNFQSRRPNTSFCFLDIRSPGLGDTAMYLCATSASDSFGDEQYFGPGTRLTVT.

V is TRBV29-1 and J is TRBJ1-1, with 9 bases matching TRBD1. CDR1 is SQVTM, CDR2 ANQGSEA, per germline. After removal of 7 bases from V and 4 bases from J, the junction contained 4 bases not matched to a gene. This CDR3 is built from 12 residues. CDR3 amino acids: CSGNRGPTEAFF. The DNA of the CDR3 is TGCAGCGGTAACAGGGGGCCCACTGAAGCTTTCTTT.

The V call is TRBV30, the J call TRBJ1-5; 7 bases line up with TRBD1. The CDR3 is 15 residues long. The germline V gene encodes CDR1 GTSNPN and CDR2 SVGIG (reference sequence). V lost 0 bases, J lost 5 bases, and 7 bases stayed unmatched. The CDR3 sequence is CAWSVGQGGYQPQHF. The CDR3 DNA is TGTGCCTGGAGTGTAGGGCAGGGGGGTTATCAGCCCCAGCATTTT. Full variable domain (rest looked up from reference TRBV30 and TRBJ1-5): SQTIHQWPATLVQPVGSPLSLECTVEGTSNPNLYWYRQAAGRGLQLLFYSVGIGQISSEVPQNLSASRPQDRQFILSSKKLLLSDSGFYLCAWSVGQGGYQPQHFGDGTRLSIL.

The gene calls are TRBV28 and TRBJ2-1, with D hard to call. Trimming took 6 bases from V and 8 from J, leaving 17 bases between them. Per germline, CDR1 MDHEN and CDR2 SYDVKM. The CDR3 consists of 14 residues. The chain's CDR3 is CASRPGQPPYEQFF. DNA of the CDR3: TGTGCCAGCAGGCCCGGGCAGCCGCCTTATGAGCAGTTCTTC.

This chain's CDR3 is CASSLSGINIQYF. CDR3 DNA: TGTGCCAGCAGCTTGAGCGGGATAAACATTCAGTACTTC. The chain employs TRBV5-6 and TRBJ2-4, with 7 bases lining up with TRBD2. V dropped 1 base and J dropped 6; count of bases not matched to a gene: 1. Germline CDR1 SGHDT, CDR2 YYEEEE. The CDR3 consists of 13 residues.

This chain joins TRBV2 and TRBJ1-3, with D uncertain. The CDR3 runs to 13 residues. The germline V gene has CDR1 SNHLY and CDR2 FYNNEI. Between the trimmed V and J ends, which lost 7 bases and 4 bases, there was a span of 11 bases. CDR3: CASTGGLGNTIYF. In DNA, the CDR3 is TGTGCCAGCACCGGAGGGCTCGGAAACACCATATATTTT.

The rearrangement uses TRBV5-1 and TRBJ2-3; TRBD2 aligns across 7 bases. The CDR3 runs to 15 residues. The V gene end was trimmed by 5 bases and the J gene end by 3 bases; junction bases not matched to a gene: 9. CDR1 is SGHRS, CDR2 YFSETQ, per germline. For the CDR3, the DNA is TGCGCCAGCAGTCGTACTAGCGAAGGGACAGATACGCAGTATTTT. Translating it yields CASSRTSEGTDTQYF. The full variable domain, rest sourced from reference TRBV5-1 and TRBJ2-3, is KAGVTQTPRYLIKTRGQQVTLSCSPISGHRSVSWYQQTPGQGLQFLFEYFSETQRNKGNFPGRFSGRQFSNSRSEMNVSTLELGDSALYLCASSRTSEGTDTQYFGPGTRLTVL.

The V call is TRBV6-5, the J call TRBJ2-1; 13 bases are a match to TRBD2. This CDR3 comprises 16 residues. Germline V gene lookup returns CDR1 MNHEY and CDR2 SVGAGI. The J segment lost 7 bases and the V segment lost 3 bases, leaving 6 bases of the junction unmatched. CDR3 sequence reads: CASSYGPGLAGNEQFF. The CDR3 DNA sequence: TGTGCCAGCAGTTATGGGCCGGGACTAGCGGGAAATGAGCAGTTCTTC.

Notes on this clone: This sample also contains other DNA sequences that code for the same CDR3. The chain has TRBV5-1 and TRBJ2-2, with 9 nucleotides matching TRBD1. The CDR3 contains 15 residues. The V segment lost 0 bases and the J segment 4 bases; nucleotides outside the gene matches: 1. The V gene's germline CDR1 is SGHRS and CDR2 YFSETQ. The CDR3, as DNA: TGCGCCAGCAGCTTGGGACAGGGGGGCACCGGGGAGCTGTTTTTT. It translates to CASSLGQGGTGELFF.

This chain connects TRBV2 to TRBJ1-1; tentative D call: TRBD1 (5 bases). Per germline, CDR1 SNHLY and CDR2 FYNNEI. V lost 8 bases, J lost 4 bases, and 11 bases lay in between. The CDR3 has 12 amino acids. CDR3 sequence (DNA): TGTGCCAGCCGGGAGGGGATCACTGAAGCTTTCTTT. The encoded protein is CASREGITEAFF.